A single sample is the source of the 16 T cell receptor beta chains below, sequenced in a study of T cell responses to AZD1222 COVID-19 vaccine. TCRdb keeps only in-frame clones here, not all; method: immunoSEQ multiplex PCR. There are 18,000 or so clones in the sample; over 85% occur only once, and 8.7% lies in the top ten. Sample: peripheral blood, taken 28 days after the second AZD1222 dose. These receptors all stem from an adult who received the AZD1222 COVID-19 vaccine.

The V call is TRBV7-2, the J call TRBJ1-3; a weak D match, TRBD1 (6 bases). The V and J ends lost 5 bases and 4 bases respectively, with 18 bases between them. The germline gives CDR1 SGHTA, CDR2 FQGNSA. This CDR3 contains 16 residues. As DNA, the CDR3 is TGTGCCAGCAGCCTCCAGGGGTCCCAAGGGGGAAACACCATATATTTT. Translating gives CASSLQGSQGGNTIYF.

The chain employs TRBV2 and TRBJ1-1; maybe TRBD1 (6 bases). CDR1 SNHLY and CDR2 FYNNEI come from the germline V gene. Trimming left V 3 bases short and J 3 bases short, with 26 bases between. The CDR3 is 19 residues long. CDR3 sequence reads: CASSDPAYREMGTDTEAFF. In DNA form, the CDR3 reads TGTGCCAGCAGTGACCCGGCTTACAGGGAAATGGGGACGGACACTGAAGCTTTCTTT. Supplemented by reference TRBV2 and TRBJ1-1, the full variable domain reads EPEVTQTPSHQVTQMGQEVILRCVPISNHLYFYWYRQILGQKVEFLVSFYNNEISEKSEIFDDQFSVERPDGSNFTLKIRSTKLEDSAMYFCASSDPAYREMGTDTEAFFGQGTRLTVV.

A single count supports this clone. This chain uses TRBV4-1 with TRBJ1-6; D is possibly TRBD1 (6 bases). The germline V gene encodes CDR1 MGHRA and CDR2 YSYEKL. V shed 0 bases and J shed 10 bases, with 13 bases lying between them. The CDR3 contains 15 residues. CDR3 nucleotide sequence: TGCGCCAGCAGCCAAGATATCGGGGGGCAGTCACCCCTCCACTTT. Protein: CASSQDIGGQSPLHF.

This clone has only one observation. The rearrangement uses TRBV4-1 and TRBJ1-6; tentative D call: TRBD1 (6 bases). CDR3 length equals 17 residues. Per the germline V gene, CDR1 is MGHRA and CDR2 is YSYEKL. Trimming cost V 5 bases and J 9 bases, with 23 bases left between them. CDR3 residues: CASSIGQSIGATSPLHF. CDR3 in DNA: TGCGCCAGCAGCATTGGACAGTCGATAGGAGCAACTTCACCCCTCCACTTT.

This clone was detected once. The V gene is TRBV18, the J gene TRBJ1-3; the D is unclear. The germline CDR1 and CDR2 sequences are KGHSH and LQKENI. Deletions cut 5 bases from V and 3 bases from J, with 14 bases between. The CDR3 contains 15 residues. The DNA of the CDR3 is TGTGCCAGCTCAACCTCCCAATCGGGTGGAAACACCATATATTTT. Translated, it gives CASSTSQSGGNTIYF.

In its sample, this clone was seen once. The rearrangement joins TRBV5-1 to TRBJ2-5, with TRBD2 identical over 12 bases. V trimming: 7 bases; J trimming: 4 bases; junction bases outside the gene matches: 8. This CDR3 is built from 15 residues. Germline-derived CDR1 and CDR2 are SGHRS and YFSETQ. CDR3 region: CASGGASGRAETQYF. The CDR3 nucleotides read TGCGCCAGCGGGGGAGCTAGCGGGAGGGCAGAGACCCAGTACTTC.

The CDR3 loop reads CASSQGKLAEYEQYV. Written as DNA, the CDR3 is TGTGCCAGCAGCCAAGGGAAACTAGCGGAGTACGAGCAGTACGTC. The rearrangement links TRBV4-2 to TRBJ2-7, with 8 bases identical to TRBD2. V trimming: 1 base; J trimming: 4 bases; junction bases outside the gene matches: 6. This CDR3 spans 15 amino acids. Germline loops: CDR1 LGHNA, CDR2 YNFKEQ.

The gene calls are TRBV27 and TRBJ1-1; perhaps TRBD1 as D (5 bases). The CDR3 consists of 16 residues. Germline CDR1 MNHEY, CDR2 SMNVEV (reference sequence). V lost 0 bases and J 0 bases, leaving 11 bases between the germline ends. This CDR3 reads CASSLSGGRLNTEAFF. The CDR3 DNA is TGTGCCAGCAGTTTATCGGGGGGACGGTTGAACACTGAAGCTTTCTTT.

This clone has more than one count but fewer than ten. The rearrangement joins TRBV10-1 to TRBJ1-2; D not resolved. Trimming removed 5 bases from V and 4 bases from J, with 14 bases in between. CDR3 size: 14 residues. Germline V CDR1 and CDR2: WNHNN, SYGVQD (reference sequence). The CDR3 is CASSSTRSGYGYTF. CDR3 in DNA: TGCGCCAGCAGTTCGACCAGGTCCGGCTATGGCTACACCTTC.

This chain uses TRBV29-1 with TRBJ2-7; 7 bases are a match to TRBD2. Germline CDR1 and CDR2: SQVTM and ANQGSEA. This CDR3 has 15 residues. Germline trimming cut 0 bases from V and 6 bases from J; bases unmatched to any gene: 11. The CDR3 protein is CSVEDWASGSGEQYF. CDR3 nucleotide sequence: TGCAGCGTTGAAGATTGGGCTAGCGGCTCCGGCGAGCAGTACTTC.

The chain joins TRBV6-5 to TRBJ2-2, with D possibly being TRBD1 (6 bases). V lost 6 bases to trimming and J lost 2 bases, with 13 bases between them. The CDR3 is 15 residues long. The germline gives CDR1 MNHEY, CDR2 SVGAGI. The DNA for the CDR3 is TGTGCCAGCAGCCCCCTGGGGGCAAACACCGGGGAGCTGTTTTTT. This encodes CASSPLGANTGELFF.

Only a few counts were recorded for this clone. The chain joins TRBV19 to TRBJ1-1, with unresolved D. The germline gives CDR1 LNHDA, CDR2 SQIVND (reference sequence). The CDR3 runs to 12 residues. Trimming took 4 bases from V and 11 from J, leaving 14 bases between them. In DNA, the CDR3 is TGTGCCAGTAGTACCCGGGGAGGCCGTGCTTTCTTT. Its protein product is CASSTRGGRAFF.

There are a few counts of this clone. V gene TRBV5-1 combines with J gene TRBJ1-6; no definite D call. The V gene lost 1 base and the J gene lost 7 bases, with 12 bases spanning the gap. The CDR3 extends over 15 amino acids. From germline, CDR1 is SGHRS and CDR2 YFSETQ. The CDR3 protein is CASSLSGGRNSPLHF. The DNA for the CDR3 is TGCGCCAGCAGCTTGTCTGGTGGCAGGAATTCACCCCTCCACTTT.

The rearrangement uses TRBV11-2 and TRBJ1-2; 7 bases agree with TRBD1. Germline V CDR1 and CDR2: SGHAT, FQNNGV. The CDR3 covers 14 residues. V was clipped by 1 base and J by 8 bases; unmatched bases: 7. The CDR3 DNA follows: TGTGCCAGCAGCTTAGGGCTACAGGGGACAGGCTACACCTTC. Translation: CASSLGLQGTGYTF.

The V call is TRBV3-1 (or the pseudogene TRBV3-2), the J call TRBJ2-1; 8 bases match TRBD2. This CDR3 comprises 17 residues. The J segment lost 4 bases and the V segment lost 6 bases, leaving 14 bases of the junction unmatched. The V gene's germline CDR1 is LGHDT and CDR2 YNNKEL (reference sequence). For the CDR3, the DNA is TGTGCCAGCAGAGGTGCAACGGGAGGGCCGGGGTACAATGAGCAGTTCTTC. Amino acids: CASRGATGGPGYNEQFF.

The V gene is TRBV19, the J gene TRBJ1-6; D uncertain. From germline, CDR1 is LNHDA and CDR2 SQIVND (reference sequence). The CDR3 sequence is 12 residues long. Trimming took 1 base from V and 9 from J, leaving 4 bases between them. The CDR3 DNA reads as TGTGCCAGTAGTATAGCCGGTTCACCCCTCCACTTT. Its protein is CASSIAGSPLHF.